These 18 T cell receptor beta chains came from one sample sequenced in a study of cytomegalovirus exposure and HLA in healthy donors. The primer mix had 60 Vbeta and 13 Jbeta primers. Sequencing used immunoSEQ multiplex PCR; TCRdb keeps in-frame clones, though not all of them. The sample records 100,000 to 150,000 clones, 75% to 85% being singletons. The sequencing sample was made of PBMCs. The receptors come from a man aged 30 to 45 in good health and CMV-seropositive.

CDR3 bases: TGTGCCAGCAGCTTAGCGTGGACAGGGGTGCGAAAACTGTTTTTT. As protein: CASSLAWTGVRKLFF. The chain recombines TRBV7-6 with TRBJ1-4, with TRBD1 matching over 9 bases. Per germline, CDR1 SGHVS and CDR2 FNYEAQ. The ends lost 0 bases at V and 10 bases at J; junction bases unmatched: 6. CDR3 size: 15 residues.

This clone was seen only once. V is TRBV29-1 and J is TRBJ2-3; 7 nucleotides line up with TRBD2. Per the germline V gene, CDR1 is SQVTM and CDR2 is ANQGSEA. The V and J ends lost 7 bases and 5 bases, in that order; junction bases with no gene match: 6. CDR3 length: 12 amino acids. Here the CDR3 reads CSGWGGEDTQYF. The CDR3 bases are TGCAGCGGGTGGGGGGGAGAAGATACGCAGTATTTT.

This rearrangement joins TRBV5-1 to TRBJ1-6; 7 bases are a match to TRBD1. Trimming cost V 4 bases and J 6 bases; bases outside gene matches: 10. The V gene's germline CDR1 is SGHRS and CDR2 YFSETQ. The CDR3 is 16 amino acids. The CDR3 sequence is CASSRGQPDGNSPLHF. CDR3 sequence (DNA): TGCGCCAGCAGCCGGGGACAGCCCGACGGTAATTCACCCCTCCACTTT.

The chain has TRBV7-3 and TRBJ2-5; D ambiguous. The V end lost 5 bases, the J end lost 1 base, and 8 bases lay between the germline ends. The V gene's germline CDR1 is SGHTA and CDR2 FQGTGA. The CDR3 is 13 residues long. The DNA for the CDR3 is TGTGCCAGCAGCAGCCAGGTCCAAGAGACCCAGTACTTC. Translated: CASSSQVQETQYF.

The gene calls are TRBV5-5 and TRBJ2-1, with 11 nucleotides matching TRBD2. J was trimmed by 6 bases and V by 1 base; bases with no gene match: 3. The CDR3 runs to 15 residues. Looked up from germline, CDR1 is SGHKS and CDR2 is YYEKEE (reference sequence). The CDR3 DNA follows: TGTGCCAGCAGCTTGTTAACTAGCGGGGGCAATGAGCAGTTCTTC. This translates into CASSLLTSGGNEQFF.

The CDR3 sequence is CASHGVDRDEQYF. The CDR3 nucleotides are TGTGCCAGTCATGGGGTCGACAGGGACGAGCAGTACTTC. The chain recombines TRBV6-5 with TRBJ2-7; 7 bases line up with TRBD1. The CDR3 is made up of 13 amino acids. With V trimmed by 9 bases and J by 5 bases, 10 bases remained unmatched. Germline V lookup: CDR1 MNHEY, CDR2 SVGAGI.

The chain recombines TRBV7-2 with TRBJ2-7; 10 nucleotides match TRBD1. The CDR3 sequence is 15 residues long. Trimming at V came to 1 base and at J to 3 bases, leaving 3 bases not matched to a gene. In germline, CDR1 is SGHTA, CDR2 FQGNSA. CDR3 sequence: CASSLGTGGLYEQYF. The CDR3 nucleotides read TGTGCCAGCAGCTTAGGGACAGGGGGACTCTACGAGCAGTACTTC.

This chain uses TRBV25-1 with TRBJ1-6; the match to TRBD1 covers 9 bases. V shed 3 bases and J 10 bases; nucleotides not matched to a gene: 7. This CDR3 is built from 15 residues. Germline V gene data show CDR1 as MGHDK and CDR2 as SYGVNS. CDR3 protein: CASSDRGQGPSPLHF. CDR3 in DNA: TGTGCCAGCAGTGATAGGGGACAGGGTCCCTCACCCCTCCACTTT. Together with reference TRBV25-1 and TRBJ1-6, the CDR3 gives the full variable domain: EADIYQTPRYLVIGTGKKITLECSQTMGHDKMYWYQQDPGMELHLIHYSYGVNSTEKGDLSSESTVSRIRTEHFPLTLESARPSHTSQYLCASSDRGQGPSPLHFGNGTRLTVT.

The DNA of the CDR3 is TGTGCCACCAGCAGGAGGACTAGCGGTCAAGAGACCCAGTACTTC. This sequence encodes CATSRRTSGQETQYF. The rearrangement uses TRBV15 and TRBJ2-5, with 10 bases matching TRBD2. The V gene's germline CDR1 is LNHNV and CDR2 YYDKDF (reference sequence). V lost 3 bases, J lost 2 bases, and 3 bases stayed unmatched. This CDR3 is built from 15 residues.

V and J are TRBV5-4 and TRBJ2-5, with 7 bases that match TRBD2. The CDR3 is 16 amino acids. CDR1 and CDR2 (germline): SGHNT, YYREEE (reference sequence). Trimming removed 4 bases from V and 0 bases from J; junction bases left unmatched: 9. The CDR3 DNA reads TGTGCCAGCAGCCATTATGGGGGGGGGTACCAAGAGACCCAGTACTTC. Translated, it gives CASSHYGGGYQETQYF.

This clone was seen a single time. This sequence joins TRBV28 and TRBJ2-5; D gene uncertain. The end of the DNA aligns better with TRBJ2-7, so the J call may be wrong. CDR1 and CDR2 (germline): MDHEN, SYDVKM. CDR3 size: 13 residues. The CDR3 sequence is CASSWAGAYEQYF. The CDR3, as DNA: TGTGCCAGCAGTTGGGCCGGTGCCTACGAGCAGTACTTC.

The chain is built from TRBV11-2 and TRBJ2-7, with TRBD2 matching 8 bases. V lost 5 bases and J lost 4; bases outside the gene matches: 7. CDR1 is SGHAT, CDR2 FQNNGV, per germline. The CDR3 runs to 14 residues. The CDR3 here is CASSPGLALYEQYF. In DNA form, the CDR3 reads TGTGCCAGCAGCCCAGGACTAGCTCTATACGAGCAGTACTTC.

V is TRBV13 and J is TRBJ1-6; 11 bases are a match to TRBD1. Trimming cost V 1 base and J 9 bases; bases outside gene matches: 5. Germline V CDR1 and CDR2: PRHDT, FYEKMQ (reference sequence). The CDR3 is made up of 16 amino acids. CDR3 nucleotides: TGTGCCAGCAGCTTAGCTCACGGGACAGGGGGTTCACCCCTCCACTTT. Translation gives CASSLAHGTGGSPLHF.

Here the CDR3 reads CASSFGTEGVNEQFF. In DNA form, the CDR3 reads TGTGCCAGCAGTTTTGGGACTGAAGGGGTGAATGAGCAGTTCTTC. V and J are TRBV27 and TRBJ2-1; D is possibly TRBD2 (6 bases). CDR1 and CDR2 (germline): MNHEY, SMNVEV (reference sequence). CDR3 length: 15 amino acids. V lost 3 bases and J lost 7, with 16 bases in between.

V is TRBV18 and J is TRBJ1-1, with D perhaps TRBD1 (6 bases). This CDR3 is 15 amino acids long. Trimming cost V 6 bases and J 4 bases, with 18 bases left between them. Germline values: CDR1 KGHSH, CDR2 LQKENI. The DNA of the CDR3 is TGTGCCAGCTCGCCCTTAACAGGGTACGGCACTGAAGCTTTCTTT. Protein: CASSPLTGYGTEAFF.

This clone was recorded only once. J is TRBJ2-3 and V is TRBV5-1; weak D call: TRBD1 (5 bases). Germline V gene data show CDR1 as SGHRS and CDR2 as YFSETQ. The V end lost 0 bases, the J end lost 3 bases, and 8 bases lay between the germline ends. The CDR3 extends over 14 amino acids. CDR3 loop: CASSLGGATDTQYF. CDR3 sequence (DNA): TGCGCCAGCAGCTTGGGGGGCGCAACAGATACGCAGTATTTT.

The CDR3 region is CASSLGLAGGQDTQYF. CDR3 coding DNA: TGCGCCAGCAGCTTAGGACTAGCGGGGGGCCAGGATACGCAGTATTTT. The chain has TRBV5-1 and TRBJ2-3; the match to TRBD2 covers 14 bases. Germline V gene data show CDR1 as SGHRS and CDR2 as YFSETQ. Trimming at V came to 2 bases and at J to 6 bases, leaving 5 bases not matched to a gene. There are 16 residues in the CDR3.

In this sample, this clone turned up once. The chain has TRBV4-1 and TRBJ1-2; 7 nucleotides match TRBD1. The CDR3 is made up of 13 amino acids. The germline gives CDR1 MGHRA, CDR2 YSYEKL. V lost 3 bases, J lost 7 bases, and 5 bases stayed unmatched. DNA for the CDR3: TGCGCCAGCAGCCAGCTTCGGGACAGTGGCTACACCTTC. Amino acids: CASSQLRDSGYTF.